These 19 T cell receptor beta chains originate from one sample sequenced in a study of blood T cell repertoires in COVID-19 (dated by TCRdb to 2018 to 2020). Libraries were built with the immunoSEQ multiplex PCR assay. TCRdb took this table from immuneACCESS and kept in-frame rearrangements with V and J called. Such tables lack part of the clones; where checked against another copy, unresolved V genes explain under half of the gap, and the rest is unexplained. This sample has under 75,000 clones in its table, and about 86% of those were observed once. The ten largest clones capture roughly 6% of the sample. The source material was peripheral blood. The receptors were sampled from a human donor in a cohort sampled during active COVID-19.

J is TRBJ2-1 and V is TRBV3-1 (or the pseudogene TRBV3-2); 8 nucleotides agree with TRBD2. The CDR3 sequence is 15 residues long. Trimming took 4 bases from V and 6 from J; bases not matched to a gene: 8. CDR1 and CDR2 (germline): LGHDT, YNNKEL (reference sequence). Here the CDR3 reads CASSPAGTSLNEQFF. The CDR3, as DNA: TGTGCCAGCAGCCCCGCCGGGACTAGTCTCAATGAGCAGTTCTTC.

The CDR3 nucleotides read TGTGCCAGCTCTCGCACTAGCGCAGATACGCAGTATTTT. As protein: CASSRTSADTQYF. This sequence joins TRBV18 and TRBJ2-3; TRBD2 aligns across 7 bases. Germline V gene lookup returns CDR1 KGHSH and CDR2 LQKENI. The CDR3 runs 13 residues. With 6 bases clipped from V and 4 bases from J, the junction kept 4 bases outside the gene matches.

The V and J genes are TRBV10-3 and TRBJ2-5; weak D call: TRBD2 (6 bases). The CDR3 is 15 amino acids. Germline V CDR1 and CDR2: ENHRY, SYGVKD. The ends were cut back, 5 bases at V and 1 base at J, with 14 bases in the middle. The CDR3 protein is CAISRLPGLQETQYF. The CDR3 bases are TGTGCCATCAGTAGACTTCCGGGACTCCAAGAGACCCAGTACTTC.

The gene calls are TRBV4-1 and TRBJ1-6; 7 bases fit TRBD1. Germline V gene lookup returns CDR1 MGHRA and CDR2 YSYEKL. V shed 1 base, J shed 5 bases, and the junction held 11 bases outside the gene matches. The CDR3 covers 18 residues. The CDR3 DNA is TGCGCCAGCAGCCAAGGGATTCTCCTGGGACAGAATAATTCACCCCTCCACTTT. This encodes CASSQGILLGQNNSPLHF.

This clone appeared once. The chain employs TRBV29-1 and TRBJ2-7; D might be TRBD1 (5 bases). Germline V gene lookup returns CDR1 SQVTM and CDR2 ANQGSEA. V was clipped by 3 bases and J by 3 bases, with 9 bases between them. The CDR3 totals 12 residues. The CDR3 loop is CSVDGQGYEQYF. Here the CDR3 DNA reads TGCAGCGTTGATGGTCAGGGCTACGAGCAGTACTTC.

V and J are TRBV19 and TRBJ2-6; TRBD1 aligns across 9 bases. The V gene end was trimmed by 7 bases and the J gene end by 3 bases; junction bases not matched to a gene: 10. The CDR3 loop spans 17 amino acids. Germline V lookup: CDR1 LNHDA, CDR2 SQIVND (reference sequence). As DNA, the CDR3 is TGTGCCAGTACCGCCGGGACAGGGTTCGGTGGGGCCAACGTCCTGACTTTC. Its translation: CASTAGTGFGGANVLTF.

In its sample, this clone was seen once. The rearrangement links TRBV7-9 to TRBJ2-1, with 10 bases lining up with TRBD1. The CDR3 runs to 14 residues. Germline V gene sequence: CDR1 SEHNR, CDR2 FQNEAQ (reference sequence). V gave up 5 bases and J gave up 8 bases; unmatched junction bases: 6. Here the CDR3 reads CASSKGQGFDEQFF. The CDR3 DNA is TGTGCCAGCAGCAAGGGACAGGGGTTCGATGAGCAGTTCTTC.

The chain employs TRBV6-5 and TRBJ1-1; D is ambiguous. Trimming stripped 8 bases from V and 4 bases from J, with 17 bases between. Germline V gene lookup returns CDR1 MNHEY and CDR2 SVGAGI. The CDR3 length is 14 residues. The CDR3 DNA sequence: TGTGCCAGCCACGAGAGCGCGGGTTTCACTGAAGCTTTCTTT. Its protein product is CASHESAGFTEAFF.

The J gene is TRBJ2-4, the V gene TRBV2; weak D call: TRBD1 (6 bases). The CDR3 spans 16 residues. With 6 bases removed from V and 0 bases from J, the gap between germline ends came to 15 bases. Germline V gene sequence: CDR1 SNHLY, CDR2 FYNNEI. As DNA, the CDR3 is TGTGCCAGCAGAAGGGACAACCCTATAGCCAAAAACATTCAGTACTTC. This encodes CASRRDNPIAKNIQYF. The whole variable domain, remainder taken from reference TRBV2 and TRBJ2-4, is EPEVTQTPSHQVTQMGQEVILRCVPISNHLYFYWYRQILGQKVEFLVSFYNNEISEKSEIFDDQFSVERPDGSNFTLKIRSTKLEDSAMYFCASRRDNPIAKNIQYFGAGTRLSVL.

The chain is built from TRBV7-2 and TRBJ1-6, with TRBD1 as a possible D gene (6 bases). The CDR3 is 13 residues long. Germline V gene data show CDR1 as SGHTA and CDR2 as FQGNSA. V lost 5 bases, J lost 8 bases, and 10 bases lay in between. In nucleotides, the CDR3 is TGTGCCAGCAGCCGTAAGGGGGATTCACCCCTCCACTTT. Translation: CASSRKGDSPLHF.

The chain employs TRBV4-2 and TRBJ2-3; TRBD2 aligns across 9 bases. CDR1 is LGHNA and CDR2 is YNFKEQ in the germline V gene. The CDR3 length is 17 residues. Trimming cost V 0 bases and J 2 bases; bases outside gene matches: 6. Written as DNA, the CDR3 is TGTGCCAGCAGCCAAGAAGAAGCGGGAGGCTCCACAGATACGCAGTATTTT. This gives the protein CASSQEEAGGSTDTQYF.

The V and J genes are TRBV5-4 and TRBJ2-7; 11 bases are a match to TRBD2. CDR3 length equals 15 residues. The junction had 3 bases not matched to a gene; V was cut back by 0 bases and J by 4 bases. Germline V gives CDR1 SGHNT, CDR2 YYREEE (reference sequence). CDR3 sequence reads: CASSLGIAGGYEQYF. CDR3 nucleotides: TGTGCCAGCAGCTTGGGGATAGCGGGAGGGTACGAGCAGTACTTC.

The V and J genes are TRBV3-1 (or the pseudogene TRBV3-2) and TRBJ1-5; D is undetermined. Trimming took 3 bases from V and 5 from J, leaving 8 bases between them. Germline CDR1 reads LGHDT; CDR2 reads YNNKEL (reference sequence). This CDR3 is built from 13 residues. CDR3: CASSHLVDQPQHF. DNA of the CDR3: TGTGCCAGCAGCCACCTAGTGGATCAGCCCCAGCATTTT.

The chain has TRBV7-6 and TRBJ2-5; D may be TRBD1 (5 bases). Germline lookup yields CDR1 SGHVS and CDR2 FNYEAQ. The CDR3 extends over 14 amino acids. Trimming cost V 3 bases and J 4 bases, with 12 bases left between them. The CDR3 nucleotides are TGTGCCAGCAGCTTGGGGCCCAGGTTAGAGACCCAGTACTTC. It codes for CASSLGPRLETQYF.

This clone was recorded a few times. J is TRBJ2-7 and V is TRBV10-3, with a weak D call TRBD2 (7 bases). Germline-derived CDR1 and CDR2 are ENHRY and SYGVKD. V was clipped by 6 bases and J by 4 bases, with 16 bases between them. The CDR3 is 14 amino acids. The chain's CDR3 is CAIRGGLAVYEQYF. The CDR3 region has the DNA TGTGCCATCAGGGGGGGGCTAGCGGTATACGAGCAGTACTTC.

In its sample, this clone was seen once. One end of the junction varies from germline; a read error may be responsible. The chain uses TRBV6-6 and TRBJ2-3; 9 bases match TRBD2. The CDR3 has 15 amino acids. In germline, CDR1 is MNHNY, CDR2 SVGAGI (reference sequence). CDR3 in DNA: TGTGCCAGCAGTTACTCTTCCAGACTAGCGGATACACAGTATTTT. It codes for CASSYSSRLADTQYF.

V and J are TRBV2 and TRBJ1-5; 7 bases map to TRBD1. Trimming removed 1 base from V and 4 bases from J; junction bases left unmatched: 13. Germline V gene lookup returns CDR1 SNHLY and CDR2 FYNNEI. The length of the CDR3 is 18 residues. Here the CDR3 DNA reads TGTGCCAGCAGTGAAGGGAGGACAGGCCCGAGACCGAATCAGCCCCAGCATTTT. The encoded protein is CASSEGRTGPRPNQPQHF.

In nucleotides, the CDR3 is TGTGCCAGCACCGCCGAGGGGGCCGGCGCGAATTCACCCCTCCACTTT. Its protein is CASTAEGAGANSPLHF. The gene calls are TRBV28 and TRBJ1-6, with 7 bases aligning to TRBD1. Trimming took 7 bases from V and 7 from J; bases not matched to a gene: 13. The germline V gene encodes CDR1 MDHEN and CDR2 SYDVKM. CDR3 size: 16 residues.

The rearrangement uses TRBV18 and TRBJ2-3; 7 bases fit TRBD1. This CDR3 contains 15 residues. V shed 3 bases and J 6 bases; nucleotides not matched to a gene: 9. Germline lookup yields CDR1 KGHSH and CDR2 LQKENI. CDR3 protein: CASSPPGQWGDTQYF. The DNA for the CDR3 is TGTGCCAGCTCACCCCCGGGACAGTGGGGGGATACGCAGTATTTT.